This is a list of T cell receptor beta chains from one sample in a study of shared clonotypes between healthy human individuals. The table came from immunoSEQ multiplex PCR; TCRdb's copy has only in-frame clones and leaves some out. The table includes 450,000 to 550,000 clones, approximately 85% detected once. The sequenced sample consisted of PBMCs. All receptors come from a woman aged 40-49 years in good health. Some clones in this sample may be carry-over from other donors' samples. CDR3s include the opening cysteine and the closing phenylalanine or tryptophan. D genes are given only for firm matches. A clone size is listed for some rows: how often the clone was seen (once, few, many), or a class if it is expanded.

d_call,clone_size,v_call,j_call,cdr3_nt,cdr3_aa
NA,NA,TRBV18,TRBJ1-2,TGTGCCAGCTCACCATTATCCCCTCTTTATGGCTACACCTTC,CASSPLSPLYGYTF
NA,NA,TRBV4-1,TRBJ2-1,TGCGCCAGCAGCCAAGCGGGCTCGAGGAATGAGCAGTTCTTC,CASSQAGSRNEQFF
TRBD2,NA,TRBV27,TRBJ2-1,TGTGCCAGCAGTACTAGCGGGGGCCCTTATCGGGAGCAGTTCTTC,CASSTSGGPYREQFF
NA,once,TRBV18,TRBJ2-2,TGTGCCAGCTCACTGGGAACTCAAAAAACCGGGGAGCTGTTTTTT,CASSLGTQKTGELFF
TRBD2,few,TRBV7-9,TRBJ2-7,TGTGCCAGCAGCCCGGGACTAGCGGGAGCCGAGCAGTACTTC,CASSPGLAGAEQYF
NA,NA,TRBV18,TRBJ2-5,TGTGCCAGCTCACCACTGGACGGCGAGCGGGAGACCCAGTACTTC,CASSPLDGERETQYF
TRBD2,NA,TRBV18,TRBJ2-1,TGTGCCAGCTCATCCCAAGCGGGAAACAATGAGCAGTTCTTC,CASSSQAGNNEQFF
TRBD1,many,TRBV19,TRBJ2-2,TGTGCCAGTAGTGGACAGGGGGCCGTTGCCACCGGGGAGCTGTTTTTT,CASSGQGAVATGELFF
TRBD2,NA,TRBV6-5,TRBJ2-7,TGTGCCAGCAGTTACGGCTCGACGGGAGGCCCCTACGAGCAGTACTTC,CASSYGSTGGPYEQYF
TRBD2,NA,TRBV27,TRBJ2-1,TGTGCCACGAGGGGGACTAGCGGGAACAGGCAGTTCTTC,CATRGTSGNRQFF
NA,NA,TRBV18,TRBJ1-1,TGTGCCAGCTCACCCAACCCAGGGACCCAGAACACTGAAGCTTTCTTT,CASSPNPGTQNTEAFF
NA,NA,TRBV28,TRBJ1-1,TGTGCCGCCCAGGACTGGATGAACACTGAAGCTTTCTTT,CAAQDWMNTEAFF
NA,many,TRBV21-1,TRBJ2-7,TGTGCCAGCCAGGAGCCGACCTACGAGCAGTACTTC,CASQEPTYEQYF
NA,NA,TRBV30,TRBJ2-7,TGTGCCTGGGGTGAGGGCCGGGCTTACGAGCAGTACTTC,CAWGEGRAYEQYF
TRBD1,few,TRBV25-1,TRBJ2-7,TGTGCCAGCAGCCCCCCCCTAAGAGGGACAGGGGGACTAGAGCAGTACTTC,CASSPPLRGTGGLEQYF
TRBD1,NA,TRBV18,TRBJ2-3,TGTGCCAGCTCACCACGACAGGGGTTTACAGATACGCAGTATTTT,CASSPRQGFTDTQYF
NA,NA,TRBV28,TRBJ1-6,TGTGCCAGCACCCAAACCGTTTCACCCCTCCACTTT,CASTQTVSPLHF
NA,NA,TRBV6-1,TRBJ1-5,TGTGCCATCAGTGAGTCCGGGGGGAGTTGGGGCCAGCCCCAGCATTTT,CAISESGGSWGQPQHF
NA,NA,TRBV5-1,TRBJ1-1,TGCGCCAGCAGCGCTGTGGGCGGCTCCGCAGCTTTCTTT,CASSAVGGSAAFF
NA,NA,TRBV15,TRBJ1-2,TGTGCCACCAGCAGAGAGGACCTGCTCGACTATGGCTACACCTTC,CATSREDLLDYGYTF
NA,once,TRBV5-4,TRBJ2-7,TGTGCCAGCAGCTTGGGGCTAAAGGTCTACGAGCAGTACTTC,CASSLGLKVYEQYF
NA,few,TRBV19,TRBJ1-4,TGTGCCAGTAGCGGTACCACTGTTAATGGAAAACTGTTTTTT,CASSGTTVNGKLFF
NA,NA,TRBV28,TRBJ2-7,TGTGCCAGCAGTCCCCCGACAGGACTCGAGCAGTACTTC,CASSPPTGLEQYF
TRBD1,NA,TRBV7-3,TRBJ2-2,TGTGCCAGCAGCTTCTCCGGGACAGGCGGGGAGCTGTTTTTT,CASSFSGTGGELFF
TRBD2,NA,TRBV11-2,TRBJ2-5,TGTGCCAGCAGCTTAGCCGGGGGGGAGACCCAGTACTTC,CASSLAGGETQYF
NA,few,TRBV5-6,TRBJ2-7,TGTGCCAGCAGCTCGTTCGGGTACGAGCAGTACTTC,CASSSFGYEQYF
NA,many,TRBV30,TRBJ2-3,TGTGCCTGGAGTGGGCCCCGGGCAGATACGCAGTATTTT,CAWSGPRADTQYF
TRBD2,NA,TRBV30,TRBJ2-7,TGTGCCGGAACCGAACTAGCGGGGTCCTACGAGCAGTACTTC,CAGTELAGSYEQYF
TRBD1,once,TRBV6-4,TRBJ2-5,TGTGCCAGCAGCCAAGGGGGCGGGGAGACCCAGTACTTC,CASSQGGGETQYF
NA,NA,TRBV19,TRBJ2-7,TGTGCCAGTAGTAAGGGACCAACAGGGAGAGAGCAGTACTTC,CASSKGPTGREQYF
NA,NA,TRBV6-5,TRBJ2-1,TGTGCCAGCAGTTACTCGGCCAGATGGGACAATGAGCAGTTCTTC,CASSYSARWDNEQFF
NA,NA,TRBV19,TRBJ2-7,TGTGCCAGTAGTATAGATCGCTACGAGCAGTACTTC,CASSIDRYEQYF
NA,NA,TRBV5-1,TRBJ2-1,TGCGCCAGCAGCATGTCCACCCTATCCTACAATGAGCAGTTCTTC,CASSMSTLSYNEQFF
NA,many,TRBV7-3,TRBJ1-1,TGTGCCAGCAGCTTAATGGGCCCGGGCACTGAAGCTTTCTTT,CASSLMGPGTEAFF
TRBD1,few,TRBV9,TRBJ1-4,TGTGCCAGCAGCCCGCTGGGGACAGGGAATGAAAAACTGTTTTTT,CASSPLGTGNEKLFF
NA,NA,TRBV5-1,TRBJ2-1,TGCGCCAGCAGCTTGCCCCCGTTGGGTGAGCAGTTCTTC,CASSLPPLGEQFF
NA,NA,TRBV5-4,TRBJ2-7,TGTGCCAGCAGCCTGTGGGGGAGGGAGCAGTACTTC,CASSLWGREQYF
TRBD2,once,TRBV7-2,TRBJ2-7,TGTGCCAGCAGCTTAGCGGGAGGGGCGGACGAGCAGTACTTC,CASSLAGGADEQYF
NA,NA,TRBV19,TRBJ2-7,TGTGCCAGTAGTATAGTCGCGGGGGAGCAGTACTTC,CASSIVAGEQYF
NA,NA,TRBV7-2,TRBJ1-3,TGTGCCAGCAGCTTAGCGCGGACTGGAAACACCATATATTTT,CASSLARTGNTIYF
NA,NA,TRBV2,TRBJ1-3,TGTGCCAGCGGCGGGAACTCTGGAAACACCATATATTTT,CASGGNSGNTIYF
NA,NA,TRBV19,TRBJ2-3,TGTGCCAGTAGTATAGTCACCGGGTCCTTAGATACGCAGTATTTT,CASSIVTGSLDTQYF
NA,NA,TRBV29-1,TRBJ1-1,TGCAGCGTTGAGGGGGCGGTGGACACTGAAGCTTTCTTT,CSVEGAVDTEAFF
NA,NA,TRBV28,TRBJ2-1,TGTGCCAGCAGTTTAATCCACTCGGGTGAGCAGTTCTTC,CASSLIHSGEQFF
NA,few,TRBV5-6,TRBJ1-4,TGTGCCAGCAGCACGGGGCAGCGGGAAAAACTGTTTTTT,CASSTGQREKLFF
NA,NA,TRBV15,TRBJ2-6,TGTGCCACCAGCAGAGATGCAGGGAGCGGGGCCAACGTCCTGACTTTC,CATSRDAGSGANVLTF
NA,NA,TRBV5-4,TRBJ2-3,TGTGCCAGCAGCTTGGCTCGGGGATCAGGAGATACGCAGTATTTT,CASSLARGSGDTQYF
TRBD2,NA,TRBV4-1,TRBJ2-2,TGCGCCAGCAGCCAACCCTCCTGGGAGCGGGAGGGCCCCGGGGAGCTGTTTTTT,CASSQPSWEREGPGELFF
TRBD2,NA,TRBV19,TRBJ2-7,TGTGCCAGTAGTTCTAGCGGGCCCTCCTACGAGCAGTACTTC,CASSSSGPSYEQYF
NA,NA,TRBV2,TRBJ2-7,TGTGCCAGCACCGCGGAGGGTTACGAGCAGTACTTC,CASTAEGYEQYF
TRBD1,NA,TRBV18,TRBJ1-4,TGTGCCAGCTCACCACGGGGGGCAGGGGGCCGCAATGAAAAACTGTTTTTT,CASSPRGAGGRNEKLFF
NA,NA,TRBV7-2,TRBJ2-2,TGTGCCAGCAGCTACTACACCGGGGAGCTGTTTTTT,CASSYYTGELFF
NA,NA,TRBV5-1,TRBJ2-1,TGCGCCAGCAGCTCAATTCCGACTAGTCTCTACAATGAGCAGTTCTTC,CASSSIPTSLYNEQFF
TRBD2,once,TRBV4-2,TRBJ2-1,TGTGCCAGCAGCCGAGGACTAGCGGGTTCCCAATACGCTGAGCAGTTCTTC,CASSRGLAGSQYAEQFF
TRBD1,once,TRBV7-9,TRBJ2-1,TGTGCCAGCAGCTTAGCCTCCGGGACAGGGGGTAGGGATGAGCAGTTCTTC,CASSLASGTGGRDEQFF
TRBD1,NA,TRBV18,TRBJ2-5,TGTGCCAGCTCACCCTTGACAGGGGAGGAGACCCAGTACTTC,CASSPLTGEETQYF
TRBD2,NA,TRBV7-2,TRBJ2-2,TGTGCCAGCAGCTCCGGGACTAGCGGGAGTGTATCCGGGGAGCTGTTTTTT,CASSSGTSGSVSGELFF
TRBD1,NA,TRBV11-1,TRBJ2-7,TGTGCCAGCAGCTCCAGAAGACAGGGGGCCTACGAGCAGTACTTC,CASSSRRQGAYEQYF
NA,NA,TRBV9,TRBJ2-1,TGTGCCAGCAGCGTAGTCTGGGACGGTTACAATGAGCAGTTCTTC,CASSVVWDGYNEQFF
NA,NA,TRBV5-5,TRBJ2-1,TGTGCCAGCACCCTAACGGGACAATACAATGAGCAGTTCTTC,CASTLTGQYNEQFF